This entry lists 23 T cell receptor beta chains sequenced from one sample in a study of PD-1 blockade in classical Hodgkin lymphoma. The time point: cycle 4 day 1 (C4D1), after 5 to 7 weeks of nivolumab. Every patient relapsed after autologous stem cell transplantation, and brentuximab vedotin exposure varied. Purification of CD4+ T cells from thawed PBMCs was performed via magnetic negative selection. Produced via immunoSEQ multiplex PCR; TCRdb's table is partial and in-frame only. The profile shows around 30,000 clones, about four fifths of them singletons. The source material was CD4+ T cells from blood, sampled before the fourth cycle of nivolumab. These receptor sequences come from a human donor with classical Hodgkin lymphoma.

V is TRBV5-1 and J is TRBJ1-1; 9 bases fit TRBD1. The CDR3 has 14 amino acids. The germline V gene has CDR1 SGHRS and CDR2 YFSETQ. The ends lost 6 bases at V and 1 base at J; junction bases unmatched: 4. The CDR3 sequence is CASTTGQGNTEAFF. Written as DNA, the CDR3 is TGCGCCAGCACCACGGGACAGGGGAACACTGAAGCTTTCTTT.

The V and J genes are TRBV5-4 and TRBJ2-2, with D unclear. Germline values: CDR1 SGHNT, CDR2 YYREEE (reference sequence). The CDR3 spans 15 residues. The V gene lost 2 bases and the J gene lost 0 bases, with 8 bases spanning the gap. The CDR3 is CASSLQAANTGELFF. The DNA of the CDR3 is TGTGCCAGCAGCTTACAAGCTGCGAACACCGGGGAGCTGTTTTTT.

This chain uses TRBV5-1 with TRBJ2-2; no firm D call. Germline assignment: CDR1 SGHRS and CDR2 YFSETQ. The CDR3 totals 16 residues. Trimming took 2 bases from V and 6 from J, leaving 17 bases between them. CDR3 region: CASSLGTARTSGELFF. The CDR3 nucleotides read TGCGCCAGCAGCTTAGGCACAGCTCGGACCTCCGGGGAGCTGTTTTTT.

The V and J genes are TRBV5-1 and TRBJ1-2, with D tentatively TRBD1 (6 bases). The CDR3 is made up of 21 amino acids. V lost 1 base to trimming and J lost 7 bases, with 35 bases between them. The germline gives CDR1 SGHRS, CDR2 YFSETQ. CDR3 region: CASSLLLQGPLLKAYNCGYTF. CDR3 in DNA: TGCGCCAGCAGCTTGTTACTTCAGGGGCCCTTACTGAAAGCCTATAATTGTGGCTACACCTTC.

This clone was detected once. V and J are TRBV5-1 and TRBJ2-2; 8 nucleotides agree with TRBD2. The CDR3 runs 16 residues. Germline V gene lookup returns CDR1 SGHRS and CDR2 YFSETQ. V lost 4 bases, J lost 0 bases, and 5 bases stayed unmatched. The CDR3 protein is CASSVIAGTNTGELFF. As DNA, the CDR3 is TGCGCCAGCAGCGTAATAGCGGGGACGAACACCGGGGAGCTGTTTTTT.

DNA of the CDR3: TGTGCCAGCAGTTCGCACAGGTTAGATACGCAGTATTTT. Translation gives CASSSHRLDTQYF. The V call is TRBV6-5, the J call TRBJ2-3; possibly TRBD1 for D (5 bases). V was trimmed by 4 bases and J by 5 bases, leaving 10 bases between them. The CDR3 contains 13 residues. CDR1 and CDR2 from the germline V gene are MNHEY and SVGAGI.

This clone has only a few counts. Here the CDR3 DNA reads TGCGCCAGCAGCTTGGGGGTTACGAACTATGGCTACACCTTC. Translating gives CASSLGVTNYGYTF. The rearrangement joins TRBV5-1 to TRBJ1-2; the D is unclear. Trimming left V 0 bases short and J 2 bases short, with 8 bases between. The length of the CDR3 is 14 residues. The V gene's germline CDR1 is SGHRS and CDR2 YFSETQ.

Worth noting for this clone: Other DNA sequences within the sample encode an identical CDR3. This chain uses TRBV5-1 with TRBJ1-3; D unclear. In germline, CDR1 is SGHRS, CDR2 YFSETQ. This CDR3 is built from 15 residues. Between the trimmed V and J ends, which lost 0 bases and 0 bases, there was a span of 7 bases. The chain's CDR3 is CASSLGQSSGNTIYF. The CDR3 DNA reads as TGCGCCAGCAGCTTGGGGCAGTCCTCTGGAAACACCATATATTTT.

The rearrangement uses TRBV5-1 and TRBJ2-3, with D uncertain. The V gene's germline CDR1 is SGHRS and CDR2 YFSETQ. Trimming removed 1 base at V and 1 base at J, with 10 bases between. This CDR3 spans 15 amino acids. The CDR3 here is CASSLLGLGTDTQYF. The CDR3 DNA is TGCGCCAGCAGCTTGCTCGGGTTGGGCACAGATACGCAGTATTTT.

The rearrangement joins TRBV11-2 to TRBJ1-2; TRBD1 aligns across 8 bases. Germline V gene sequence: CDR1 SGHAT, CDR2 FQNNGV. CDR3 size: 14 residues. The trim removed 4 bases at V and 3 bases at J, leaving 4 bases unmatched. CDR3 nucleotide sequence: TGTGCCAGCAGCTGGGGACAGGCCGACTATGGCTACACCTTC. Encoded protein: CASSWGQADYGYTF.

This clone is a singleton in its sample. The CDR3 nucleotides read TGCGCCAGCAGCCTCCTCCCCTCCGGGACAGGGCCATCCTCTGGGCAGTACTTC. Protein: CASSLLPSGTGPSSGQYF. The V and J genes are TRBV4-1 and TRBJ2-7; 9 nucleotides line up with TRBD1. The CDR3 is made up of 18 amino acids. Germline lookup yields CDR1 MGHRA and CDR2 YSYEKL. J gave up 9 bases and V 4 bases, and 22 bases lay outside the gene matches.

V usage is TRBV5-4 and J usage is TRBJ2-5, with TRBD2 matching 7 bases. Germline V lookup: CDR1 SGHNT, CDR2 YYREEE (reference sequence). CDR3 length equals 13 residues. Unmatched junction bases numbered 3, after V lost 2 bases and J lost 5 bases. Here the CDR3 reads CASSFGSGETQYF. The CDR3 DNA sequence: TGTGCCAGCAGCTTTGGTAGCGGGGAGACCCAGTACTTC.

The J gene is TRBJ1-1, the V gene TRBV10-3; D remains unclear. The germline V gene has CDR1 ENHRY and CDR2 SYGVKD. V lost 6 bases to trimming and J lost 1 base, with 9 bases between them. This CDR3 is 13 amino acids long. The CDR3 loop reads CAISRNENTEAFF. The CDR3 DNA follows: TGTGCCATCAGCAGAAATGAGAACACTGAAGCTTTCTTT.

The V and J genes are TRBV28 and TRBJ1-6; a weak D match, TRBD1 (6 bases). The CDR3 runs to 16 residues. Trimming shortened V by 2 bases and J by 5 bases, and 13 bases separated the two germline ends. Germline V gives CDR1 MDHEN, CDR2 SYDVKM. The CDR3, as DNA: TGTGCCAGCAGTTTAATCGACAGGAAAGATAATTCACCCCTCCACTTT. This encodes CASSLIDRKDNSPLHF.

The V and J genes are TRBV5-5 and TRBJ1-2; TRBD1 matches 7 bases. The CDR3 has 14 amino acids. Germline CDR1 and CDR2: SGHKS and YYEKEE (reference sequence). J lost 2 bases, V lost 2 bases, and 3 bases had no gene match. In DNA form, the CDR3 reads TGTGCCAGCAGCTTATTGACAGGGAACTATGGCTACACCTTC. It is translated as CASSLLTGNYGYTF.

This clone was observed a single time. J is TRBJ2-1 and V is TRBV21-1; the D segment call TRBD1 is taken from the table without a DNA check. TRBV21-1 represents a pseudogene. The CDR3 loop spans 13 amino acids. The CDR3 sequence is CAQGQGAQIEQFF. The DNA of the CDR3 is TGTGCCCAGGGACAGGGGGCGCAGATTGAGCAGTTCTTC.

This clone was picked up one time. The genes are TRBV11-2 and TRBJ2-5; 9 bases agree with TRBD2. Germline CDR1 and CDR2: SGHAT and FQNNGV. The CDR3 is made up of 15 amino acids. The V gene end was trimmed by 4 bases and the J gene end by 7 bases; junction bases not matched to a gene: 10. The CDR3 is CASSSAGGPHSTQYF. The DNA for the CDR3 is TGTGCCAGCAGCTCCGCGGGGGGGCCCCACTCGACCCAGTACTTC.

This sequence joins TRBV28 and TRBJ2-7; no firm D call. This CDR3 spans 11 amino acids. V lost 6 bases and J 2 bases, leaving 5 bases between the germline ends. Germline V CDR1 and CDR2: MDHEN, SYDVKM. CDR3 in amino acids: CASRTAYEQYF. The CDR3 nucleotides read TGTGCCAGCAGAACAGCCTACGAGCAGTACTTC.

V gene TRBV5-1 combines with J gene TRBJ2-5, with TRBD2 matching over 10 bases. CDR3 length: 17 residues. CDR1 SGHRS and CDR2 YFSETQ come from the germline V gene. V dropped 1 base and J dropped 2; count of bases not matched to a gene: 8. The CDR3 DNA sequence: TGCGCCAGCAGCTTGTTGGTAGCGGGGGGCGGTCAAGAGACCCAGTACTTC. Its translation: CASSLLVAGGGQETQYF.

J is TRBJ1-6 and V is TRBV5-1; weak D call: TRBD1 (5 bases). The CDR3 runs to 15 residues. Deletions cut 4 bases from V and 7 bases from J, with 15 bases between. Germline CDR1 SGHRS, CDR2 YFSETQ. The CDR3 DNA reads TGCGCCAGCAGCCCTGATACGGGGGGAAATTCACCCCTCCACTTT. Translating gives CASSPDTGGNSPLHF.

The rearrangement uses TRBV29-1 and TRBJ2-7; D gene ambiguous. The germline CDR1 and CDR2 sequences are SQVTM and ANQGSEA. This CDR3 is built from 12 residues. V was cut by 4 bases and J by 0 bases, with 7 bases left in between. The DNA for the CDR3 is TGCAGCGTTGTGTTACTCTCCTACGAGCAGTACTTC. Translation: CSVVLLSYEQYF.

This sequence joins TRBV6-5 and TRBJ1-4; TRBD1 matches at 10 bases. Germline V gene lookup returns CDR1 MNHEY and CDR2 SVGAGI. The CDR3 has 15 residues. The V gene end was trimmed by 6 bases and the J gene end by 8 bases; junction bases not matched to a gene: 9. Here the CDR3 DNA reads TGTGCCAGCAGAAACGGCGGGACAGGGGACGAAAAACTGTTTTTT. It translates to CASRNGGTGDEKLFF.

This clone showed up just a few times. The rearrangement links TRBV5-1 to TRBJ1-1; D ambiguous. The V gene lost 8 bases and the J gene lost 3 bases, with 11 bases spanning the gap. The CDR3 length is 12 residues. CDR1 SGHRS and CDR2 YFSETQ come from the germline V gene. The CDR3 bases are TGCGCCAGAGACCCAAATGACACTGAAGCTTTCTTT. Amino acid sequence: CARDPNDTEAFF. Drawing the rest from reference TRBV5-1 and TRBJ1-1, the complete variable domain is KAGVTQTPRYLIKTRGQQVTLSCSPISGHRSVSWYQQTPGQGLQFLFEYFSETQRNKGNFPGRFSGRQFSNSRSEMNVSTLELGDSALYLCARDPNDTEAFFGQGTRLTVV.